The present T cell receptor (beta chain) was sequenced within a study of blood T cell repertoires in COVID-19. Study context: COVID-19 samples collected from the United States, Italy and Spain covered acute and convalescent phases. In each case, the material was cDNA or gDNA derived from T cells, B-cell-depleted T cells, or PBMCs.

Original processing methods: The assay estimated nucleated cells by amplifying reference gene primers. Using immunoSEQ multiplex PCR, the repertoire was profiled, and TCRdb retains in-frame clones only, with some absent. From that table come the V and J calls and clone size; the DNA was used to work out D and trimming. Of fewer than 350,000 clones in the sample, roughly 89% were seen once. The CDR3 totals 12 residues. The ends were cut back, 8 bases at V and 4 bases at J, with 10 bases in the middle. Germline CDR1 and CDR2: LNHNV and YYDKDF (reference sequence). This clone was observed once. This chain links TRBV15 with TRBJ2-3; D may be TRBD2 (6 bases). The receptor was derived from a man aged 30-40 years with COVID-19, enrolled during active disease. The specimen was peripheral blood. The CDR3 is CATGTSADTQYF. The CDR3 DNA sequence: TGTGCCACCGGGACTTCCGCAGATACGCAGTATTTT.